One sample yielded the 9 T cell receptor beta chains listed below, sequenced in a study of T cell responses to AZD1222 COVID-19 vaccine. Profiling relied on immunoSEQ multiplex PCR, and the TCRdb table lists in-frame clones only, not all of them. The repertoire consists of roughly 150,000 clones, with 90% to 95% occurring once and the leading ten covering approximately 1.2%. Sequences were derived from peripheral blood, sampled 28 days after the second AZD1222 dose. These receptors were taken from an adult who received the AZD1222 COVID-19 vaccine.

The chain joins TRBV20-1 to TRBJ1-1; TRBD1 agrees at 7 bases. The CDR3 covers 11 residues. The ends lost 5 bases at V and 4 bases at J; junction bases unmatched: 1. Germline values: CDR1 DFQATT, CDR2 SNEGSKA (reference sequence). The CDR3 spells CSAQGGTEAFF. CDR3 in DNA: TGCAGTGCTCAGGGGGGCACTGAAGCTTTCTTT.

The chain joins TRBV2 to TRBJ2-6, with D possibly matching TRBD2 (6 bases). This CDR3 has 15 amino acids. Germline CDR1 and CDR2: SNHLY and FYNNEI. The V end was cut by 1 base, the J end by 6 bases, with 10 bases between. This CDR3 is CASSEGAGMANVLTF. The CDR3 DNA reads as TGTGCCAGCAGTGAAGGGGCGGGGATGGCCAACGTCCTGACTTTC.

CDR3 DNA sequence: TGTGCCAGCCAGGGGGGATATGGCTACACCTTC. It yields the protein CASQGGYGYTF. The chain uses TRBV19 and TRBJ1-2, with 7 bases fitting TRBD1. CDR3 length equals 11 residues. The V gene's germline CDR1 is LNHDA and CDR2 SQIVND (reference sequence). Germline trimming cut 9 bases from V and 5 bases from J; bases unmatched to any gene: 3. Full variable domain (missing parts from reference TRBV19 and TRBJ1-2): DGGITQSPKYLFRKEGQNVTLSCEQNLNHDAMYWYRQDPGQGLRLIYYSQIVNDFQKGDIAEGYSVSREKKESFPLTVTSAQKNPTAFYLCASQGGYGYTFGSGTRLTVV.

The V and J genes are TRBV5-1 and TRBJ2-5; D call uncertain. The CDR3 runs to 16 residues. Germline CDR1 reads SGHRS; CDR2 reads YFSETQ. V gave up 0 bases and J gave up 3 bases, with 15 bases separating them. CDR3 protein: CASSLGAETPEETQYF. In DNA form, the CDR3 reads TGCGCCAGCAGCTTGGGGGCTGAGACCCCCGAAGAGACCCAGTACTTC.

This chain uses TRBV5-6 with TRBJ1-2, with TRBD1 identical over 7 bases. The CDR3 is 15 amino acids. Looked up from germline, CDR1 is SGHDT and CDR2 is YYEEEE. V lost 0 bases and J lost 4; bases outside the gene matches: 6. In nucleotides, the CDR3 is TGTGCCAGCAGCTTGGGGAGGGGGCGCGGCTATGGCTACACCTTC. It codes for CASSLGRGRGYGYTF.

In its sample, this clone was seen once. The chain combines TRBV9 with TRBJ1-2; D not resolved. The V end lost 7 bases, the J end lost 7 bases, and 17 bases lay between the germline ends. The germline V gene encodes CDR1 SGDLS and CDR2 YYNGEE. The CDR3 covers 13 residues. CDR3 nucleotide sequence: TGTGCCAGCTCCGAGGACGGCCTTGGTGGCTACACCTTC. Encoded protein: CASSEDGLGGYTF.

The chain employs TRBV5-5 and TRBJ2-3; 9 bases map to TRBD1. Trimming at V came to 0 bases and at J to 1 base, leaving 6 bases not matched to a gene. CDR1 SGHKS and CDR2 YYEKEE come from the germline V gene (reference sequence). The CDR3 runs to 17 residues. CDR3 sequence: CASSLATGQGRTDTQYF. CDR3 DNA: TGTGCCAGCAGCTTGGCGACGGGACAGGGACGCACAGATACGCAGTATTTT.

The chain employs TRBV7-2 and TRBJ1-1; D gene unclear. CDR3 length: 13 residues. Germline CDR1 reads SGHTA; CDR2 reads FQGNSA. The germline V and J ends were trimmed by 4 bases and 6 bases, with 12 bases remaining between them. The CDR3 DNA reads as TGTGCCAGCAGCTCCCGGTGGGGAGCTGAAGCTTTCTTT. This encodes CASSSRWGAEAFF.

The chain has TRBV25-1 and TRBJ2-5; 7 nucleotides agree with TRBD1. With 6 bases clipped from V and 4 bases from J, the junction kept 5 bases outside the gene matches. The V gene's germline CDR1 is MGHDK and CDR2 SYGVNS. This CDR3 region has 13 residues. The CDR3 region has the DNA TGTGCCAGCAGCCACCGGGACAGAGAGACCCAGTACTTC. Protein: CASSHRDRETQYF.